This T cell receptor (beta chain) was identified during a study of cytomegalovirus exposure and HLA in healthy donors (dated by TCRdb to about 2017). Regarding the complete study: An earlier analysis of 587 of the donors reported 250 to 350 Gb of sequence data and 120 million or so unique TCR beta sequences from 190 million or so T cells. In the later analysis, no new phenotypic data were used to find candidate immune exposures; instead, reliance was placed on TCR beta sequences and their occurrence across donors. Besides the first cohort of around 700 subjects, a separate validation cohort made up of 120 different subjects was used. To predict cytomegalovirus infection status, the study combined high-throughput TCR immunosequencing, statistical association of individual TCRs with disease status, and machine learning. The aim of the study was to test whether cataloging public T cell receptors could identify signatures of past pathogen exposure. An earlier analysis of 587 of the donors used high-throughput TCR beta sequencing to judge whether each TCR beta V gene segment behaved as functional or pseudogenic. All discovery cohort repertoires had been generated on a single sequencing platform. Roughly 5 DR-DQ haplotypes were handled as single units for association and clustering because linkage in the cohort was strong. Among roughly 400 genotyped donors of the cohort, an average of approximately 250,000 unique TCR beta nucleotide sequences were sequenced per donor, around 20% of them non-productive. The number of donors typed differed by locus, with about 629-630 for A, B, C, DRB1 and DQB1, around 520 for DQA1, 600 to 610 for DPA1, and roughly 450 for DPB1. A later genetic analysis used genome-wide SNP genotypes for 398 of the 666 donors, treating that subset as a discovery cohort. An early release covering around 630 HLA-typed donors comprised 250 to 350 gigabases of sequencing data and 65 million to 100 million unique TCR sequences. A later analysis re-analyzed previously published TCR beta repertoires from 666 donors and added high-resolution HLA genotyping to study TCR occurrence patterns. The genetic ancestry cluster associated with self-reported Caucasian donors included about four fifths of the 350 to 500 genotyped donors. Using immunosequencing, the study profiled T cell repertoires from approximately 700 subjects and related those repertoires to cytomegalovirus serostatus. HLA typing covered class I and class II loci at four-digit resolution. Donor age, sex, ethnicity and CMV serostatus were compiled together with the repertoire data. The study at large found these results: The cohort was sequenced for TCR beta chains only, and without alpha or paired-chain data the features that could be detected were limited. In vitro tests confirmed that three of the cytomegalovirus-associated TCR beta chains recognize cytomegalovirus antigens. In a later analysis, most CMV-associated TCR beta chains were found to appear HLA-restricted, with HLA associations seemingly driven largely by CMV exposure. Because counts were too low, seventeen rarely observed V segments, including chromosome 9 orphons, were left out of the earlier analysis of some 600 of the donors. A further reported finding was that TCR beta sequences accurately predicted the HLA-A and HLA-B alleles for most subjects in the first cohort. A cluster of highly shared sequence variants was judged likely to represent a technical artifact of the sequencing pipeline. Compared with the roughly 670-donor mean, donors in an Asian-associated ancestry cluster had fewer N-insertions in productive TCRs, according to a later genetic analysis. A later analysis found that HLA-associated TCR beta chains were more clonally expanded and had lower generation probabilities than equally common non-associated chains. In the study, some 160 TCR beta chains were listed as associated with cytomegalovirus. Strong co-occurrence of HLA alleles, especially DR and DQ, made assigning TCR associations to individual alleles difficult. Some IMGT-functional V segments, including TRBV6-2 and TRBV6-3, could not be distinguished by the 87-base-pair reads and were therefore excluded. Because some donors lacked HLA typing at each locus, the association tests relied only on the typed subset. Roughly uniform sequencing depth across donors was assumed in presence/absence analyses, although this assumption may not hold. Specific HLA alleles were associated with 15,000 to 20,000 TCR beta sequences at a false discovery rate of 0.05 in a later analysis. Correlated functional status among segregating V segments might reflect linkage disequilibrium, but an unknown experimental factor could not be ruled out. In both the original and validation cohorts, the classifier was reported to diagnose cytomegalovirus status with high specificity and sensitivity. In an earlier analysis of 587 of the donors, most TCR beta V segments appeared in productive rearrangements about 87% or about 30% of the time, broadly matching IMGT annotations. Most TCR sequences were observed very rarely across donors, whereas some public TCRs were present in many individuals. In a later analysis, several top co-occurrence clusters were reported to appear linked to parvovirus B19, influenza, CMV and Epstein-Barr virus. A later analysis found that TCR association rates varied across HLA loci, with DRB1 alleles showing the most associated TCRs and HLA-C alleles the fewest. For the cohort, immune exposure information was limited to CMV serostatus. A later genetic analysis associated a missense DCLRE1C variant with V-gene and J-gene trimming of TCR beta chains, and an independent cohort replicated the association. The authors suggested that the approach could potentially be extended to other disease states and immunological phenotypes.

This clone was picked up one time. The clone's antigen remains unknown. Base qualities are missing; no much larger clone stands one base away. From the cysteine through the phenylalanine, the CDR3 covers 19 amino acids. CDR3 DNA only is kept here, 57 bases in frame from base 1. Trimming removed 4 bases from V and 0 bases from J; the gene matches leave 15 bases unexplained. For CDR1 and CDR2, the germline V gene lists MGHRA and YSYEKL. The cohort comprised fewer than 700 healthy bone marrow donors. All cohort members were sampled while nominally healthy, although unrecorded immune exposures were likely present. The donor tested CMV seronegative, placing the donor among the approximately 400 seronegative members of the cohort. Every donor gave a peripheral blood sample, and the peripheral blood mononuclear cells from that sample were used for TCR beta sequencing. The Qiagen DNeasy Blood Extraction Kit was used to extract genomic DNA from the blood cell samples.

The library came from the immunoSEQ multiplex PCR assay. The multiplex PCR relied on a mix of 60 forward primers for TCR Vbeta segments and 13 reverse primers for TCR Jbeta segments. The CDR3 region of rearranged TCR beta genes was amplified from genomic DNA by a multiplex PCR assay. The amplified TCR beta libraries were sequenced on the Illumina HiSeq System as 87-base-pair reads. The authors' analysis ran thus. A later analysis counted 65 million to 90 million unique TCR beta chains across the 600 to 850 repertoires, and around 12 million of these chains were shared by at least two donors. Raw reads were error-corrected and collapsed into unique sequences by a nearest-neighbor algorithm in which closely related sequences were merged to remove PCR and sequencing errors. V, D and J gene segments were assigned by aligning CDR3 sequences to IMGT reference sequences. Each retained sequence needed at least a six-nucleotide match to both a V gene segment and a J gene segment. A rearrangement was called productive if the CDR3 had no stop codons and remained in frame with V and J, and every other rearrangement was called non-productive. CDR3 was defined according to IMGT convention as the region running from the second conserved V-encoded cysteine to the conserved J-encoded phenylalanine. The earlier analysis of about 640 of the donors excluded any sequence lacking an unambiguous match to a single V gene segment. An earlier analysis of around 600 of the donors classified V segments as functional when productive rearrangements were above 56.7% and as segregating when the standard deviation between donors was above 5%. A statistical classification framework was developed to diagnose cytomegalovirus status using the catalog of TCR beta chain sequences. In a later analysis, TCR nucleotide sequences were compared against IMGT/GENE-DB human TR gene sequences so that V and J genes could be assigned. The TCRdist pipeline was used in a later analysis to assign CDR3 sequences and most-parsimonious VDJ recombination scenarios. In a later analysis, each TCR beta chain was defined by its CDR3 amino acid sequence together with its V-gene family, and reads without a unique V-gene family were excluded. A later analysis removed 550 to 700 highly shared, low-generation-probability nucleotide sequences to deal with suspected cross-contamination and a sequencing artifact. In a later analysis, a clonal expansion index for each public chain was calculated from normalized within-repertoire ranks of inferred template counts. Generation probabilities in a later analysis came from a VDJ recombination model fitted to out-of-frame rearrangements, and those results were checked against IGoR. In a later analysis, TCR-TCR, TCR-HLA and TCR-CMV co-occurrence was scored with hypergeometric tests, and a repertoire-size bias correction was applied to TCR pairs. In a later analysis, false discovery rates were estimated by permuting HLA or CMV assignments 20 times. In a later analysis, co-occurring TCRs were grouped using DBSCAN, with TCRdist sequence similarity added in when clustering inside HLA-allele-positive subsets. Co-occurrence clustering excluded repertoires with fewer than 30,000 or more than 120,000 public chains, plus five with anomalous nucleotide sharing. Here the immuneACCESS table is served through TCRdb, limited to in-frame sequences with V and J called. Missing clones are a known gap in these copies; in checked studies unresolved V genes cover under half, and the rest lacks a known reason. That table gives V, J and clone size, and the DNA gave D and trimming. The sample records roughly 100,000 clones, 70% to 90% of which are singletons. The leading ten clones occupy just over 2.5% of the sample.

This receptor chain uses TRBV4-1 and TRBJ2-3; a stretch of 8 junction bases matches TRBD2. The sequenced material came from PBMCs. The clonotype comes from a man in his forties or fifties in good health and CMV-seronegative. The DNA reads as follows: TGCGCCAGCAGCCTCACAATCCCGGCCAGCGGGGGTAGCACAGATACGCAGTATTTT. Its protein is CASSLTIPASGGSTDTQYF.